The subject of this entry is one T cell receptor (beta chain). The data were obtained in a study of control samples from healthy donors and cancer patients. Sequencing was performed with immunoSEQ multiplex PCR; in TCRdb, only in-frame clones are kept and a portion is missing. Of 120,000 or so clones listed, approximately 87% are singletons. The sequence was collected from a man aged 30 to 45 in good health. Sequencing was carried out using blood.

CDR3 region: CSVATSGETQYF. In nucleotides, the CDR3 is TGCAGCGTTGCGACTAGCGGAGAGACCCAGTACTTC. The chain links TRBV29-1 to TRBJ2-5; 9 nucleotides match TRBD2. This CDR3 spans 12 amino acids. V was clipped by 4 bases and J by 4 bases; unmatched bases: 1. The germline V gene encodes CDR1 SQVTM and CDR2 ANQGSEA.